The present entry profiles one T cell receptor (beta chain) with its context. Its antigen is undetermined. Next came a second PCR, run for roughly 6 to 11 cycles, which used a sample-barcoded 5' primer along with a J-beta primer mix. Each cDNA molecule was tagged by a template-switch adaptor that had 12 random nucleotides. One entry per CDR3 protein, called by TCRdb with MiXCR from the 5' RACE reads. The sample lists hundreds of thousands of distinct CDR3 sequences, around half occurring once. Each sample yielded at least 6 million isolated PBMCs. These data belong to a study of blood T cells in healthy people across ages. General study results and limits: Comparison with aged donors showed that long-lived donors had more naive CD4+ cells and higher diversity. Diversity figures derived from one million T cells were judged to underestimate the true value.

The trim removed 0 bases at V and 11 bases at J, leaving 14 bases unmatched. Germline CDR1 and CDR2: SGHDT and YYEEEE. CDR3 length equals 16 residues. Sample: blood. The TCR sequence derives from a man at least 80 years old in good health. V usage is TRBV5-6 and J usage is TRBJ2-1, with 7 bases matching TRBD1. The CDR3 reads CASSLVPGQSGKQQFF. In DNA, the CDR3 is TGTGCCAGCAGCTTGGTGCCGGGACAGAGTGGAAAGCAGCAGTTCTTC.